This T cell receptor beta chain was sequenced for a study of technical replicates of blood from a few donors. This clone has a single count. Generated by immunoSEQ multiplex PCR, the TCRdb table keeps only in-frame clones and is missing some. The sample has about 80,000 clones, around 90% seen once. The sequence came from a human donor in good health. The source material was T cells isolated from PBMCs.

In DNA, the CDR3 is TGTGCCAGCAGCCTGCCGGGGTCTTACGAGCAGTACTTC. Its translation is CASSLPGSYEQYF. The genes are TRBV27 and TRBJ2-7; a weak D match, TRBD2 (5 bases). The CDR3 loop spans 13 amino acids. Germline loops: CDR1 MNHEY, CDR2 SMNVEV (reference sequence). V lost 6 bases and J 4 bases, leaving 13 bases between the germline ends.